The entry that follows covers one T cell receptor (beta chain) sequence. There is no known antigen for this receptor. The input lacks base qualities; no much larger clone sits a single base away. This sample was included in a study of OX40 agonist ivuxolimab in advanced cancers. As for the study more broadly: The costimulatory receptor OX40 (CD134) was targeted by ivuxolimab, a fully human IgG2 agonistic monoclonal antibody. Intravenous ivuxolimab was administered to patients every 2 weeks at six dose levels: 0.01, 0.1, 0.3, 1.5, 3 and 10 mg/kg. Partial responses occurred in three dose-escalation patients, of whom one had hepatocellular carcinoma and two had cutaneous melanoma. The paper reports the monotherapy dose-escalation portion (N of about 52 patients) of the phase I ivuxolimab trial. In the dose-escalation cohort, 70% to 85% of patients were male, and the mean age was around 60 years with a range of roughly 20 to 85. Patients were allowed to have had prior anti-PD-1, anti-PD-L1 or anti-CTLA-4 therapy, and approximately 39% of the dose-escalation patients had been treated with checkpoint inhibitors. Of the 52 patients in dose escalation, 19 had hepatocellular carcinoma, some 15 had melanoma, 9 had renal cell carcinoma and 9 had head and neck cancer. The point of sequencing TCRbeta in the periphery was to test whether ivuxolimab changed TCR sequence diversity and drove clonal T-cell expansion.

Patients with a history of autoimmune disease or receiving systemic immunosuppression were excluded from the trial. Peripheral blood for TCR sequencing was collected from all dose cohorts at baseline, on cycle 4 day 1, and on cycle 7 day 1. The samples were taken from a phase I, first-in-human, multicenter, open-label dose-escalation trial of ivuxolimab. Adults with locally advanced or metastatic melanoma, renal cell carcinoma, hepatocellular carcinoma or head and neck squamous cell carcinoma were enrolled in the trial. CD4+ and CD8+ T cells were sorted separately from peripheral blood before TCR sequencing. Genomic DNA was extracted from sorted cells for sequencing of the TCRbeta CDR3 region. TCRbeta CDR3 regions were sequenced using the immunoSEQ Assay. Held by TCRdb, this immuneACCESS table contains in-frame sequences only and omits some clones. Under half of the omission traces to an unresolved V gene where checked; the cause of the rest is unknown. In all, the sample holds some 46,000 clones, and roughly 90% of those were seen once. The leading ten clones occupy 12% of the sample.

General findings and caveats noted by the study authors: At doses of 0.1 to 3.0 mg/kg, clonal expansion of both CD4+ and CD8+ blood T cells was observed from baseline to week 6. Low levels of normalized T-cell clonal expansion were also seen in some patients who did not respond. Which antigens the clonally expanded peripheral T cells were specific for was not determined. After ivuxolimab, more expanded clones were found on average in CD8+ T cells than in CD4+ T cells. In the 0.1-3.0 mg/kg groups, partial responders were among the patients with the lowest normalized peripheral clonal expansion, particularly in CD8+ T cells.

The junction shows trimming of 4 bases on V and 2 bases on J, plus 15 bases between the germline ends. Sequences SGHAT (CDR1) and FQNNGV (CDR2) are obtained from the germline V gene. The CDR3 spans 15 residues, from the cysteine through the phenylalanine. Only the CDR3 DNA stays, 45 bases, in frame from base 1. The sequenced sample was CD4+ or CD8+ T cells sorted from blood, obtained in a trial of the OX40 agonist ivuxolimab. The sequence is built from TRBV11-2 and TRBJ2-7; the D gene cannot be resolved beyond TRBD1 or TRBD2, each matching 5 bases. This sequence was found in an adult with an advanced solid tumor such as melanoma, head and neck, liver or kidney cancer. The CDR3 region has the sequence CASSSGEGNPYEQYF. The bases are TGTGCCAGCAGCTCCGGCGAGGGGAACCCCTACGAGCAGTACTTC.